The rows below give T cell receptor beta chains drawn from one sample of a study of neurological immune-mediated disorders. TCRdb re-derived calls from the 5' RACE reads in MiXCR, one entry per CDR3 protein. This sample has about 84,000 distinct CDR3 sequences, with approximately 10% found just once. Sequences were obtained from PBMCs. The receptors derive from a man aged 40-55 years in good health. Both conserved end residues are part of each CDR3. The order of the fields is CDR3 DNA, CDR3 protein, D gene, clone size, V gene, J gene. A D gene is named only where the DNA matches it firmly. A row's size may be missing; if present it is once, few, many or a size class.

TGTGCCAGCAGTCCCGGGACAGGGGGCCTCGTGGGAGAGACCCAGTACTTC	CASSPGTGGLVGETQYF	TRBD1	many	TRBV7-6	TRBJ2-5
TGCGCCAGCAGCTTGCAACTAGCGGGAAACACCGGGGAGCTGTTTTTT	CASSLQLAGNTGELFF	TRBD2	many	TRBV5-1	TRBJ2-2
TGTGCCAGCGCCAATATCGTTTCTCCCGGGGAGCTGTTTTTT	CASANIVSPGELFF	-	many	TRBV3-1	TRBJ2-2
TGTGCCAGCAGCCGCCAGACGGGCACTGAAGCTTTCTTT	CASSRQTGTEAFF	-	-	TRBV7-9	TRBJ1-1
TGTGCCAGGCCATCAAATGAGCAGTTCTTC	CARPSNEQFF	-	many	TRBV12-3/TRBV12-4	TRBJ2-1
TGTGCCAGCGAAATCCTCACAGGGGGGGATGAGCAGTTCTTC	CASEILTGGDEQFF	-	many	TRBV7-9	TRBJ2-1
TGTGCCAGCAGCCTAGCGGTTACCACAGATACGCAGTATTTT	CASSLAVTTDTQYF	-	many	TRBV14	TRBJ2-3
TGCGCCAGCAGCTTGGCCGTGTCGGCCGTTAGGCAGTTCTTC	CASSLAVSAVRQFF	-	few	TRBV5-1	TRBJ2-1
TGTGCCAGCAGCACTAGCGGGGGCGGCCATGAGCAGTTCTTC	CASSTSGGGHEQFF	TRBD2	many	TRBV7-9	TRBJ2-1
TGTGCCAGCAGTTATATGGGCACAGTTGCTGAAGCTTTCTTT	CASSYMGTVAEAFF	-	many	TRBV6-6	TRBJ1-1
TGTGCCAGCTCACACGGGACTAGCGGAAGCAATGAGCAGTTCTTC	CASSHGTSGSNEQFF	TRBD2	many	TRBV18	TRBJ2-1